The text below deals with one TCR beta chain. The antigen is not known. V lost 6 bases to trimming and J lost 7 bases, with 22 bases between them. The germline gives CDR1 SGHAT, CDR2 FQDESV (reference sequence). The CDR3 sequence is 16 residues long. Excluded: other autoimmune disease, uncontrolled infection, pregnancy or lactation. Reliance was placed on clinical symptoms, serum thyroxine, TRAb, thyroid ultrasound and orbital computed tomography for diagnosis. Amplification targeted the TCR beta CDR3 regions, with RNA transcripts as the source material. HTBI primers primed a first-round RT-PCR, and a second-round multiplex PCR followed. TCRdb processed the multiplex PCR reads anew with MiXCR; each CDR3 protein has one entry. The sample records fewer than 250,000 distinct CDR3 sequences, less than 30% being singletons. These data are taken from a study of Graves' ophthalmopathy and Graves' hyperthyroidism. Study-level points and caveats: Blood also carried most expanded thyroid clonotypes exceeding 0.001 frequency. At roughly 67% sensitivity and 72.22% specificity, the model predicted progression of the ophthalmopathy.

The V call is TRBV11-1, the J call TRBJ1-5; D possibly corresponds to TRBD1 (6 bases). Material for sequencing was peripheral blood. The clonotype was recovered from a man in his forties or fifties with Graves' ophthalmopathy. CDR3 residues: CASSSELGGAGQPQHF. The CDR3 DNA is TGTGCCAGCAGTTCGGAATTGGGGGGCGCGGGGCAGCCCCAGCATTTT.